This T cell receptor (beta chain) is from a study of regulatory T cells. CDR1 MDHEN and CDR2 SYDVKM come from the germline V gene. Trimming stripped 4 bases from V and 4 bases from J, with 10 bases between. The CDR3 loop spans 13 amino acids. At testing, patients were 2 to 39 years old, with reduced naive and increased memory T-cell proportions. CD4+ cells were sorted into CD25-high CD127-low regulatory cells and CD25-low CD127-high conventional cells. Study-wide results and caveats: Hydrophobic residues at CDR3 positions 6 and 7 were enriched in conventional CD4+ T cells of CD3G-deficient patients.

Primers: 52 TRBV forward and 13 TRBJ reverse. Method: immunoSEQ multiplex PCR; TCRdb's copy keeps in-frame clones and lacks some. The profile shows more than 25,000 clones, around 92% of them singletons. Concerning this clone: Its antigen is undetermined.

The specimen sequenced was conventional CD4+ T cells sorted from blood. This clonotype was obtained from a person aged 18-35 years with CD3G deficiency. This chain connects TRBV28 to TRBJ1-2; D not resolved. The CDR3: CASSSGLSYGYTF. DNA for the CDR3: TGTGCCAGCAGTTCGGGGTTGAGCTATGGCTACACCTTC.